This T cell receptor beta chain was documented in a study of blood T cell repertoires in COVID-19. How the authors handled the data: For nucleated cells, counts were estimated from reference gene primer amplification. The assay was immunoSEQ multiplex PCR, and TCRdb's table has in-frame clones only and misses some. The V and J calls and clone size were taken over from that table, and D and trimming were inferred from the DNA. The sample has fewer than 450,000 clones, approximately 88% seen once; the top ten hold about 12%. CDR1 and CDR2 from the germline V gene are SGHRS and YFSETQ. Trimming at V came to 4 bases and at J to 1 base, leaving 8 bases not matched to a gene. CDR3 length: 17 residues.

The source is a woman between 45 and 60 years old with COVID-19, enrolled during active disease. The rearrangement uses TRBV5-1 and TRBJ2-5, with 12 positions matching TRBD1. Sequencing used peripheral blood. CDR3 in DNA: TGCGCCAGCAGCATGGGGTCGGGACAGGGGGCCCAAGAGACCCAGTACTTC. This translates into CASSMGSGQGAQETQYF.